The present T cell receptor (beta chain) was sequenced within a study of cytomegalovirus exposure and HLA in healthy donors. Study-level results: A later analysis showed HLA-associated TCR beta chains outstripping equally common others in clonal expansion.

Of note for this clone: Its antigen is as yet unknown.

The PCR was carried out with 60 Vbeta primers and 13 Jbeta primers. Using immunoSEQ multiplex PCR, the repertoire was profiled, and TCRdb retains in-frame clones only, with some absent. The table lists approximately 160,000 clones, about 70% of them singletons, with approximately 2.8% in the top ten. The sample taken for sequencing was PBMCs. This TCR was sampled from a middle-aged woman in good health and CMV-seropositive.

This chain's CDR3 is CASRRGVEETQYF. CDR3 in DNA: TGTGCCAGCAGAAGGGGCGTTGAAGAGACCCAGTACTTC. V gene TRBV5-6 combines with J gene TRBJ2-5; D perhaps matches TRBD1 (5 bases). Germline V gene sequence: CDR1 SGHDT, CDR2 YYEEEE. V lost 5 bases to trimming and J lost 3 bases, with 11 bases between them. The CDR3 has 13 residues.